This T cell receptor beta chain was sequenced during a study of blood T cells in healthy people across ages. Germline V lookup: CDR1 MGHRA, CDR2 YSYEKL. Germline trimming cut 7 bases from V and 6 bases from J; bases unmatched to any gene: 13. This CDR3 is built from 16 residues. Next came a second PCR, run for about 6 to 11 cycles, which used a sample-barcoded 5' primer along with a J-beta primer mix. TCRdb redid the calling of the 5' RACE reads with MiXCR, one entry per CDR3 protein. The repertoire holds fewer than 1.5 million distinct CDR3 sequences, with around 42% as singletons. Study results and limitations: Older age coincided with a roughly linear decline in TCR beta diversity per million T cells.

In regard to this clonotype: What it binds is not known.

The sequence came from a woman aged 18 to 35 in good health. Sequenced sample: blood. This chain links TRBV4-1 with TRBJ2-1, with 9 bases fitting TRBD2. The CDR3 region is CASNNLLAGGPNEQFF. In nucleotides, the CDR3 is TGCGCCAGCAACAACCTTCTGGCGGGAGGGCCCAATGAGCAGTTCTTC.